The T cell receptor (beta chain) described here comes from a study of cytomegalovirus exposure and HLA in healthy donors. This clone was observed a few times. After removal of 4 bases from V and 0 bases from J, the junction contained 12 bases not matched to a gene. The CDR3 has 17 residues. Germline CDR1 is ENHRY and CDR2 is SYGVKD. The PCR contained 60 Vbeta and 13 Jbeta primers. Data came from immunoSEQ multiplex PCR; TCRdb stores just in-frame clones and leaves some out. The table records under 200,000 clones, 75% to 90% of them present only once. This sequence was found in a male donor in good health and CMV-seronegative. The specimen sequenced was PBMCs. The chain is built from TRBV10-3 and TRBJ2-7, with 7 bases matching TRBD1. Here the CDR3 reads CAISAGTANSNSYEQYF. The DNA of the CDR3 is TGTGCCATCAGTGCTGGGACAGCTAATTCCAACTCCTACGAGCAGTACTTC.